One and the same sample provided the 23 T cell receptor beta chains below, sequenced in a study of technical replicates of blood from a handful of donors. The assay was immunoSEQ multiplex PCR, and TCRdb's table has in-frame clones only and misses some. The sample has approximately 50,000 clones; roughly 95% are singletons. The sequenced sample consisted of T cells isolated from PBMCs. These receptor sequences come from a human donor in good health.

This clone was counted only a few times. CDR3 residues: CASSVHSRNTEAFF. The CDR3 DNA is TGCGCCAGCAGTGTCCACTCAAGGAACACTGAAGCTTTCTTT. This rearrangement joins TRBV10-1 to TRBJ1-1; D unresolved. Germline V CDR1 and CDR2: WNHNN, SYGVQD (reference sequence). The CDR3 covers 14 residues. V was trimmed by 4 bases and J by 1 base, leaving 10 bases between them.

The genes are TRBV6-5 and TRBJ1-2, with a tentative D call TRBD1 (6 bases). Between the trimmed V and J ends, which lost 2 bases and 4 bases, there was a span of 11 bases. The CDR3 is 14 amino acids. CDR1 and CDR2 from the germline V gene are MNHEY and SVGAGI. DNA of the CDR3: TGTGCCAGCAGTTACCAAACAGGGTCCTATGGCTACACCTTC. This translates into CASSYQTGSYGYTF.

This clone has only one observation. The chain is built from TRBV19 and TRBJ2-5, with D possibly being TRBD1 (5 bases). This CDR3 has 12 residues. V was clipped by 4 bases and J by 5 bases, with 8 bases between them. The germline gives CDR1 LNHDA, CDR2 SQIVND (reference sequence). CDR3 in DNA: TGTGCCAGTAGTACAGGGCTGGAGACCCAGTACTTC. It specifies CASSTGLETQYF.

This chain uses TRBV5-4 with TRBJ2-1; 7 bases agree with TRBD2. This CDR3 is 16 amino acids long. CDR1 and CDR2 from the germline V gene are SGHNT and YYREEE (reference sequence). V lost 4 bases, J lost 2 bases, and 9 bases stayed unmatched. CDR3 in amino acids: CASSKNGGVPYNEQFF. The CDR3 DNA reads TGTGCCAGCAGCAAGAATGGGGGGGTTCCCTACAATGAGCAGTTCTTC.

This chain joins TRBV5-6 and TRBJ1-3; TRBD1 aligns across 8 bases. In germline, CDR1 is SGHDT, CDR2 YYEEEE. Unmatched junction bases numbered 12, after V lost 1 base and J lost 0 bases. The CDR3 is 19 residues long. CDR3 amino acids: CASSLLAGGGLSSGNTIYF. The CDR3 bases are TGTGCCAGCAGCTTGTTGGCAGGGGGCGGATTATCCTCTGGAAACACCATATATTTT.

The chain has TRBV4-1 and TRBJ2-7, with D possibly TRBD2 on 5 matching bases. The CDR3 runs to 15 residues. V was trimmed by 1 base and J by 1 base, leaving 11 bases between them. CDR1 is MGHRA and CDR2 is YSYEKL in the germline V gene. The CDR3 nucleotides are TGCGCCAGCAGCCAAGGAGCGGCGGCATCCTACGAGCAGTACTTC. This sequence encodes CASSQGAAASYEQYF.

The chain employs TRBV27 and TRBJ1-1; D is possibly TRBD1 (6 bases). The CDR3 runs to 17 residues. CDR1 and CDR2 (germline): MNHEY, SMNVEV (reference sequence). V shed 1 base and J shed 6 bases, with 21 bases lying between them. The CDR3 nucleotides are TGTGCCAGCAGTTTATATTTGCCCAGGGGAGATGGAGCTGAAGCTTTCTTT. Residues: CASSLYLPRGDGAEAFF.

CDR3 loop: CASSPTRAGNYGYTF. The CDR3 nucleotides read TGTGCCAGCAGCCCCACTAGGGCAGGCAACTATGGCTACACCTTC. The rearrangement joins TRBV13 to TRBJ1-2, with D unresolved. There are 15 residues in the CDR3. The germline CDR1 and CDR2 sequences are PRHDT and FYEKMQ (reference sequence). V was pared by 5 bases and J by 2 bases, with 15 bases between.

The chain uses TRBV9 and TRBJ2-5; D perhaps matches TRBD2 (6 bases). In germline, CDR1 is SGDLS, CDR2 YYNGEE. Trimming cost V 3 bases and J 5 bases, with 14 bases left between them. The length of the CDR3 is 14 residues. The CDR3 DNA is TGTGCCAGCAGCGAGGACTTGGCGGGGGAGACCCAGTACTTC. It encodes CASSEDLAGETQYF.

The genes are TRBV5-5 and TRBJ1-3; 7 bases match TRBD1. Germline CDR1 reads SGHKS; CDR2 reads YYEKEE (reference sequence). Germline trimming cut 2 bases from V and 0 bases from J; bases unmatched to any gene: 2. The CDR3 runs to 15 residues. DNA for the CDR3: TGTGCCAGCAGCTTTCAGGGGGACTCTGGAAACACCATATATTTT. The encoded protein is CASSFQGDSGNTIYF.

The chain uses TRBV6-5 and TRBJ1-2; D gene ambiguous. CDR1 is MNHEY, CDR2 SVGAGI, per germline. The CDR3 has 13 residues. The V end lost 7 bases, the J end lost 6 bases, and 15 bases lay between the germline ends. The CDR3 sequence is CASTPSGVNGYTF. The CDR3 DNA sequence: TGTGCCAGCACCCCCAGCGGGGTGAATGGCTACACCTTC.

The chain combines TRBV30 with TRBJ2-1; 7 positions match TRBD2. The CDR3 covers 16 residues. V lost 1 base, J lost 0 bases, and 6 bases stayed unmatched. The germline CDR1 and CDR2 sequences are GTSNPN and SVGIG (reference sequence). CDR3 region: CAWSDQGLTSYNEQFF. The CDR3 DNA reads TGTGCCTGGAGTGATCAGGGACTAACCTCCTACAATGAGCAGTTCTTC.

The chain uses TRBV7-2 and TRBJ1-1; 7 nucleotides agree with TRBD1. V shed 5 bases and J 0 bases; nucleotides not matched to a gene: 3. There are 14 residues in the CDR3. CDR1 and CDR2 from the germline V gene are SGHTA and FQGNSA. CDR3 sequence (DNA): TGTGCCAGCAGCCTCAGGGGGATGAACACTGAAGCTTTCTTT. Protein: CASSLRGMNTEAFF.

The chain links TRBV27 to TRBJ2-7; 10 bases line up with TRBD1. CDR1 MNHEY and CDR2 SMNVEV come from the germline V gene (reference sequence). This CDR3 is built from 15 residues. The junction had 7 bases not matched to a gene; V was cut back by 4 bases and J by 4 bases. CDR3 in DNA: TGTGCCAGCAGTTCCCCCGGGACAGGGGATTACGAGCAGTACTTC. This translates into CASSSPGTGDYEQYF.

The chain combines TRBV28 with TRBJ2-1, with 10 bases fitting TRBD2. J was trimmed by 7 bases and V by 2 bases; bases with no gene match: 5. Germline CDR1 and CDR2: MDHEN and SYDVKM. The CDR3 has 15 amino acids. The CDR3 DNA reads TGTGCCAGCAGTTTACAGCGGGAGGGTAAGAATGAGCAGTTCTTC. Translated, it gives CASSLQREGKNEQFF.

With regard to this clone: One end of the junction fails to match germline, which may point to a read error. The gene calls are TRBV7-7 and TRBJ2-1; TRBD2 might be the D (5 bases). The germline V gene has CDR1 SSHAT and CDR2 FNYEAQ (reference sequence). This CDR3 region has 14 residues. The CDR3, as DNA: TGTGCTAGCAGCTTAGAAGCGGAGTACAATGAGCAGTTCTTC. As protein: CASSLEAEYNEQFF.

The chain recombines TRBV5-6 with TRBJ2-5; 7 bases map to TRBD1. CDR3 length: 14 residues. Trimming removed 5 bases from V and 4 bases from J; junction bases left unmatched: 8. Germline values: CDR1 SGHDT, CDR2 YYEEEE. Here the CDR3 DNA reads TGTGCCAGCAGACCCACAGGGGAAGGAGAGACCCAGTACTTC. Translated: CASRPTGEGETQYF.

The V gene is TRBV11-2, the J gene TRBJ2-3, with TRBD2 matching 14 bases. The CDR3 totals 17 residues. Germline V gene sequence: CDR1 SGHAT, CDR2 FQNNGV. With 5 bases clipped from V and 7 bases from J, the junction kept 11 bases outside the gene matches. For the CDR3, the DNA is TGTGCCAGCAGCACGGGACTAGCGGGAGAGGGAGCGAATACGCAGTATTTT. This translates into CASSTGLAGEGANTQYF.

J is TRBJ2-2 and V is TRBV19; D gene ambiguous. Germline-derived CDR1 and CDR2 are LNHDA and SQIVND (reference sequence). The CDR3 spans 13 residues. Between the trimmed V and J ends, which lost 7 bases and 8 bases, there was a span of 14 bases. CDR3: CASTEDWLGELFF. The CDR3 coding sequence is TGTGCCAGTACCGAAGACTGGCTAGGGGAGCTGTTTTTT.

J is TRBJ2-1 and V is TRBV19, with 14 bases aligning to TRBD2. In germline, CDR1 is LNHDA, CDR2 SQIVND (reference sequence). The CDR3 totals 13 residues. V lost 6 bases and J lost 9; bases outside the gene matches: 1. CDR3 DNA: TGTGCCAGTAGGGGACTAGCGGGAGCTGAGCAGTTCTTC. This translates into CASRGLAGAEQFF.

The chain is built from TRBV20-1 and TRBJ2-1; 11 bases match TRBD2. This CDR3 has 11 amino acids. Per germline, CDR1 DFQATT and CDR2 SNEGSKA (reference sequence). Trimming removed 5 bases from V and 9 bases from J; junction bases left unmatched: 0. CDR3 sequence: CSAGTSGEQFF. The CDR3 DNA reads TGCAGTGCTGGGACTAGCGGTGAGCAGTTCTTC.

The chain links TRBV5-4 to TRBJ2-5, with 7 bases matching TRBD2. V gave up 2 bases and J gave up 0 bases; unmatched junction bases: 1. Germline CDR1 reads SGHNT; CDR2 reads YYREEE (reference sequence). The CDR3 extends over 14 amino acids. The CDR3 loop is CASSFREDQETQYF. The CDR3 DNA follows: TGTGCCAGCAGCTTTCGGGAGGACCAAGAGACCCAGTACTTC.

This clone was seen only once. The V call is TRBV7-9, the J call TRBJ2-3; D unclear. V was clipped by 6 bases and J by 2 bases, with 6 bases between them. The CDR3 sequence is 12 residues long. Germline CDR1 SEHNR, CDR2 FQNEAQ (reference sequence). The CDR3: CASSQNTDTQYF. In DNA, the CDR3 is TGTGCCAGCAGTCAAAACACAGATACGCAGTATTTT.